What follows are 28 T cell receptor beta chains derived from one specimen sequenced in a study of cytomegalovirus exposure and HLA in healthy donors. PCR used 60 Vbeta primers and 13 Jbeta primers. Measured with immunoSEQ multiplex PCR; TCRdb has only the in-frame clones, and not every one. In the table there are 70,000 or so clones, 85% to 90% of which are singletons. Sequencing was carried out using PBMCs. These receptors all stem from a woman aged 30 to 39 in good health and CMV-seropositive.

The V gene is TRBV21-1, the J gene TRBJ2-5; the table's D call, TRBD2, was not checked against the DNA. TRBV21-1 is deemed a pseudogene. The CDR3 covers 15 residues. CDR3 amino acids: CASSGRLVYQETQYF. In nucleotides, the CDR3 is TGTGCCAGCAGCGGCCGACTAGTCTACCAAGAGACCCAGTACTTC.

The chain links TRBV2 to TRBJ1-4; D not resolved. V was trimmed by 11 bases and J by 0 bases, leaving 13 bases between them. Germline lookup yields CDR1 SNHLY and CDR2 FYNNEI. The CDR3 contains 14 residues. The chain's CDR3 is CAGKTNPTNEKLFF. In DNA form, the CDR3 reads TGTGCCGGAAAGACAAACCCAACTAATGAAAAACTGTTTTTT.

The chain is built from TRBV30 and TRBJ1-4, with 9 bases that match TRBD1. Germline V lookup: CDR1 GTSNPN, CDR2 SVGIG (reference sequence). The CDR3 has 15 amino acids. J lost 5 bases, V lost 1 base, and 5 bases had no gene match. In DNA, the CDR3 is TGTGCCTGGAGTGAGGGGACAGGGTTGAATGAAAAACTGTTTTTT. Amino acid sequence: CAWSEGTGLNEKLFF. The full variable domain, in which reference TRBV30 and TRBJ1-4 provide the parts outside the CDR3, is SQTIHQWPATLVQPVGSPLSLECTVEGTSNPNLYWYRQAAGRGLQLLFYSVGIGQISSEVPQNLSASRPQDRQFILSSKKLLLSDSGFYLCAWSEGTGLNEKLFFGSGTQLSVL.

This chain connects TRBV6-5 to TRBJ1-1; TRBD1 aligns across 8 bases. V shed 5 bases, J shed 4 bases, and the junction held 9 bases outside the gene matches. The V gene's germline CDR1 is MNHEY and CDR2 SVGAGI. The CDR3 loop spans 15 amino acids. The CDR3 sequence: CASSPRTGLFTEAFF. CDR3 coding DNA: TGTGCCAGCAGTCCCAGGACAGGGCTTTTCACTGAAGCTTTCTTT.

The CDR3 coding sequence is TGCGCCAGCAGCTTGGTGTTAGCGGGGTCAGCCCTGGGGAATGAGCAGTTCTTC. It specifies CASSLVLAGSALGNEQFF. The gene calls are TRBV5-1 and TRBJ2-1, with 8 bases that match TRBD2. This CDR3 region has 18 residues. V gave up 0 bases and J gave up 7 bases; unmatched junction bases: 15. The germline V gene has CDR1 SGHRS and CDR2 YFSETQ.

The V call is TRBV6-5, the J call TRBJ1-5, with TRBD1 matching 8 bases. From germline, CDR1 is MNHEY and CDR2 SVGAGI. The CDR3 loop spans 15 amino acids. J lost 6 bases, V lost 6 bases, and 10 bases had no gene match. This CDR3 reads CASSPTTGGTQPQHF. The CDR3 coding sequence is TGTGCCAGCAGCCCAACCACAGGGGGTACTCAGCCCCAGCATTTT.

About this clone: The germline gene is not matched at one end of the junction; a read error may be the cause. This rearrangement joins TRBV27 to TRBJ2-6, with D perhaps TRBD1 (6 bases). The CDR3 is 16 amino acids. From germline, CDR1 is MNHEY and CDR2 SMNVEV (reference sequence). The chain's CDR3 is CASSLNTGIGANALTF. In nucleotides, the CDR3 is TGTGCCAGCAGTTTAAACACAGGGATTGGGGCCAACGCCCTGACTTTC.

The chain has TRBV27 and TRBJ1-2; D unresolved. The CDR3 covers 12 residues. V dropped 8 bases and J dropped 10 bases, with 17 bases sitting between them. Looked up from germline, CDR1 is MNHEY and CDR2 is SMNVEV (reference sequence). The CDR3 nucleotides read TGTGCCAGCGGTCCTTGGCAGCGAATCTACACCTTC. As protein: CASGPWQRIYTF.

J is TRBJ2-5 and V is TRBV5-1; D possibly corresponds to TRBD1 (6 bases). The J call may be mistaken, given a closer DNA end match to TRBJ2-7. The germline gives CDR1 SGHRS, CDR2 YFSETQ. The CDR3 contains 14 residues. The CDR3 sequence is CASSRTTGYNEQYF. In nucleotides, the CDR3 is TGCGCCAGCAGCCGAACAACAGGGTATAACGAGCAGTACTTC.

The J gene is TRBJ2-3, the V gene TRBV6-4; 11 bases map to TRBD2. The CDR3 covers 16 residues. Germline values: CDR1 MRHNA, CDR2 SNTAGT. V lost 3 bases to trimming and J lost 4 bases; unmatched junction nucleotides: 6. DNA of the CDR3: TGTGCCAGCAGTGAGTCCGGGACTAGCGGTCCAGATACGCAGTATTTT. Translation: CASSESGTSGPDTQYF.

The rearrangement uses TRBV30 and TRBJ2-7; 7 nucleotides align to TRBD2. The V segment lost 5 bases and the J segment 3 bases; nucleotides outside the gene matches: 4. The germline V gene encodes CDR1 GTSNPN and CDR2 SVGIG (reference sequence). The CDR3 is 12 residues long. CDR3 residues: CAWGEGSYEQYF. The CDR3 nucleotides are TGTGCCTGGGGGGAGGGGAGCTACGAGCAGTACTTC.

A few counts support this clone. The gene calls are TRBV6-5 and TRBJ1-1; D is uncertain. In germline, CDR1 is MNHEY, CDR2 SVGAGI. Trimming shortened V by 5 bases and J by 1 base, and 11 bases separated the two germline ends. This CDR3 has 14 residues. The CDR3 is CASSARQSNTEAFF. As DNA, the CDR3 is TGTGCCAGCAGTGCCCGTCAGTCGAACACTGAAGCTTTCTTT.

The CDR3, as DNA: TGTGCCAGCAGTGAAGAGGATCGACACCTCTCCTACGAGCAGTACTTC. This translates into CASSEEDRHLSYEQYF. This chain joins TRBV2 and TRBJ2-7; no reliable D call. V was shortened by 1 base and J by 0 bases, with 13 bases between the two germline ends. This CDR3 is built from 16 residues. Germline-derived CDR1 and CDR2 are SNHLY and FYNNEI.

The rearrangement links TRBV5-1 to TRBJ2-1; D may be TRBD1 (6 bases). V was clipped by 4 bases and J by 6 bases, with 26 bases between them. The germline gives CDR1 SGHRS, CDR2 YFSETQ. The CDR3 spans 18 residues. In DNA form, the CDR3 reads TGCGCCAGCAGCGCAAGCTGGAGACAGGTTTTGACCGCCAATGAGCAGTTCTTC. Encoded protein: CASSASWRQVLTANEQFF.

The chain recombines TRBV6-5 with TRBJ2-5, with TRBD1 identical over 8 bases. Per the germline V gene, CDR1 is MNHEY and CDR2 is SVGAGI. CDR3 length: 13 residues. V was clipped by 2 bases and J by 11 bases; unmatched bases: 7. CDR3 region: CASSYQDRVAQYF. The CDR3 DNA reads TGTGCCAGCAGTTACCAGGACAGGGTGGCGCAGTACTTC.

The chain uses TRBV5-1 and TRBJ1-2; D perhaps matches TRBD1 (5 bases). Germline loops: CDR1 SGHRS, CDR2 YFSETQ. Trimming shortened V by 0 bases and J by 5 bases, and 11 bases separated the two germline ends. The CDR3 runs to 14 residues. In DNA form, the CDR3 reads TGCGCCAGCAGCTTGGTTGCAGGGCAGTATGGCTACACCTTC. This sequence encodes CASSLVAGQYGYTF.

CDR3 bases: TGTGCCAGCAGCGCCCAACTAGTGAATGAGCAGTTCTTC. It translates to CASSAQLVNEQFF. V usage is TRBV7-8 and J usage is TRBJ2-1, with D perhaps TRBD2 (5 bases). The CDR3 contains 13 residues. Trimming removed 5 bases from V and 7 bases from J, with 12 bases in between. Germline V gene sequence: CDR1 SGHVS, CDR2 FQNEAQ.

The CDR3 DNA is TGTGCCAGCTCACAAACCACAGGGAGGGGCAATCAGCCCCAGCATTTT. Residues: CASSQTTGRGNQPQHF. The chain joins TRBV18 to TRBJ1-5; possible D gene TRBD1, 6 bases. From germline, CDR1 is KGHSH and CDR2 LQKENI. Trimming shortened V by 4 bases and J by 2 bases, and 15 bases separated the two germline ends. CDR3 size: 16 residues.

This CDR3 is CASSELGTVSYEQYF. The CDR3, as DNA: TGTGCCAGCAGTGAATTAGGGACAGTTTCCTACGAGCAGTACTTC. The genes are TRBV6-1 and TRBJ2-7; 7 nucleotides match TRBD1. Trimming at V came to 2 bases and at J to 1 base, leaving 5 bases not matched to a gene. Germline CDR1 is MNHNS and CDR2 is SASEGT. This CDR3 has 15 residues.

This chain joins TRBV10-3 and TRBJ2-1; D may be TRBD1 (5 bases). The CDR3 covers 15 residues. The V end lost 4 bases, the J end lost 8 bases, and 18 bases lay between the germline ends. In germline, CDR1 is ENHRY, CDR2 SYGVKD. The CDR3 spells CAISVQGPESDEQFF. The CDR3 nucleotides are TGTGCCATCAGTGTGCAGGGCCCCGAGAGCGATGAGCAGTTCTTC.

Here the CDR3 DNA reads TGCGCCAGCAGCTTGGGAGCGCGGCAGCTTAACACCGGGGAGCTGTTTTTT. It is translated as CASSLGARQLNTGELFF. The rearrangement links TRBV5-1 to TRBJ2-2; D unresolved. V lost 0 bases, J lost 2 bases, and 14 bases lay in between. This CDR3 has 17 residues. Germline V gives CDR1 SGHRS, CDR2 YFSETQ.

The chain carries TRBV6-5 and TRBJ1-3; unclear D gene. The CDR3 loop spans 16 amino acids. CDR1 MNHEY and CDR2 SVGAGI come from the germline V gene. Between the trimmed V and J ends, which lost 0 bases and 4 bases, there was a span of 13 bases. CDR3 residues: CASSYSAATLGNTIYF. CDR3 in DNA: TGTGCCAGCAGTTACTCGGCCGCGACATTGGGAAACACCATATATTTT.

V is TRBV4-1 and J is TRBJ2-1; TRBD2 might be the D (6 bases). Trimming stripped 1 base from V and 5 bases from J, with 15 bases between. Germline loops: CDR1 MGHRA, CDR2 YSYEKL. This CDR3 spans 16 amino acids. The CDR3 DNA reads TGCGCCAGCAGCCAAGGACCCGCTAGCGCCGACAATGAGCAGTTCTTC. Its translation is CASSQGPASADNEQFF.

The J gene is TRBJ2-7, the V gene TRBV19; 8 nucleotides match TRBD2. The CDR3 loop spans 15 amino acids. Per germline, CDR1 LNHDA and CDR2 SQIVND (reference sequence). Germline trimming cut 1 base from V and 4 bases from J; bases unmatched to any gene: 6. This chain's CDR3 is CASSIASGSGYEQYF. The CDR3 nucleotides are TGTGCCAGTAGTATAGCGAGCGGGAGTGGGTACGAGCAGTACTTC.

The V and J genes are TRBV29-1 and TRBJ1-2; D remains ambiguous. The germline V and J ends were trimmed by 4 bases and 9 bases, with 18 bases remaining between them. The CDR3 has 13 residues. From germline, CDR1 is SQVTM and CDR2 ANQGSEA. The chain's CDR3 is CSVVEVRMGSYTF. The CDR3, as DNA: TGCAGCGTTGTGGAGGTACGGATGGGGAGCTACACCTTC.

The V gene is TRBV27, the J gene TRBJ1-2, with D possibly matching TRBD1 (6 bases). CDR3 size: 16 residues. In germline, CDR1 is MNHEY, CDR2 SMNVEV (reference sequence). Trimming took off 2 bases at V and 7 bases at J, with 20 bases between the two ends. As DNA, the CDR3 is TGTGCCAGCAGTTTAAAAGGATCGGACAGAGGCCGTGGCTACACCTTC. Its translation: CASSLKGSDRGRGYTF.

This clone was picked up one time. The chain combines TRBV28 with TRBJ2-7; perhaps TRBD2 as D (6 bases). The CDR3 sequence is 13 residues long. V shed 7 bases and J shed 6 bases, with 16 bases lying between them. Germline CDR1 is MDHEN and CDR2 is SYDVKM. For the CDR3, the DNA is TGTGCCAGCATACGGCGGGACCTGGGCGAGCAGTACTTC. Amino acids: CASIRRDLGEQYF.

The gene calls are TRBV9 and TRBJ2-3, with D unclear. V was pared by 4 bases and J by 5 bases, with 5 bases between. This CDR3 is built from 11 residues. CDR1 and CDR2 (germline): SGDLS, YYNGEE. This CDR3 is CASSFGDTQYF. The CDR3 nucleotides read TGTGCCAGCAGCTTCGGAGATACGCAGTATTTT.